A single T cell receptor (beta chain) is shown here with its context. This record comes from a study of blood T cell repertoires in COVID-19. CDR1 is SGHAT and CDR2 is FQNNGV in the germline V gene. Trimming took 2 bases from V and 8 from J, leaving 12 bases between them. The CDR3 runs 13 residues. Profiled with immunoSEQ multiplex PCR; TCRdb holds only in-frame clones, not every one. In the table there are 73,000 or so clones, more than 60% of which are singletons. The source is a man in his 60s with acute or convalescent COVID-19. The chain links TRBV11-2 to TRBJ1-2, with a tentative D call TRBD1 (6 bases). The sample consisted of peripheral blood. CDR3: CASSLSGAPGYTF. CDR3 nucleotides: TGTGCCAGCAGCTTATCAGGGGCGCCGGGCTACACCTTC. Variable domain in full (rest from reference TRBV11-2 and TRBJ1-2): EAGVAQSPRYKIIEKRQSVAFWCNPISGHATLYWYQQILGQGPKLLIQFQNNGVVDDSQLPKDRFSAERLKGVDSTLKIQPAKLEDSAVYLCASSLSGAPGYTFGSGTRLTVV.